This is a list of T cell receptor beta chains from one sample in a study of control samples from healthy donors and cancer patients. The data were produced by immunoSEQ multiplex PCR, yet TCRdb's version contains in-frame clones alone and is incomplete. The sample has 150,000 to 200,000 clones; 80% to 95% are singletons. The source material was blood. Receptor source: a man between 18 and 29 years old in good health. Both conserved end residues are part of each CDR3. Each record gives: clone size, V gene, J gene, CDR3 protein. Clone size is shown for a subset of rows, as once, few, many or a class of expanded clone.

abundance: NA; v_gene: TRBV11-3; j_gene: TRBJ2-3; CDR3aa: CASSSGGSINTQYF
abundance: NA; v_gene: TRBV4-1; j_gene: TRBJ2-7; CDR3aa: CASSQTTTLTYEQYF
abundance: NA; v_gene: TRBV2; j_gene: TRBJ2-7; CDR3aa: CASSEGSYEQYF
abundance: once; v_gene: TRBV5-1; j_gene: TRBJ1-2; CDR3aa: CASSLASGEVYGYTF
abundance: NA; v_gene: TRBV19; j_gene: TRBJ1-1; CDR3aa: CASSDRERYTEAFF
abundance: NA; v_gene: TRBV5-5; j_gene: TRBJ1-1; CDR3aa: CASTKRGTVTNTEAFF
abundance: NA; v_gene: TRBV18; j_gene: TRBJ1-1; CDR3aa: CASSQDRYNTEAFF
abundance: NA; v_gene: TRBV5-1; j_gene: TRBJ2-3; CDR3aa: CASGTSGLTDTQYF
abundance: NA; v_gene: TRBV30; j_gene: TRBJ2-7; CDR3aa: CAWGVGGEQYF
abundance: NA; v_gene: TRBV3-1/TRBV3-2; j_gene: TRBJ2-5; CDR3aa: CASSQGQFQETQYF
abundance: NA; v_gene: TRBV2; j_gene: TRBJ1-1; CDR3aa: CASSVRGGTEAFF
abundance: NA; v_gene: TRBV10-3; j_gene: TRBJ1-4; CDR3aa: CAISATGQGMGEKLFF
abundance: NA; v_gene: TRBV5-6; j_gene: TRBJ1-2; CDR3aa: CASSFLSGQNYGYTF
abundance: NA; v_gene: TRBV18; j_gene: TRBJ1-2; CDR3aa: CASSPAGDGYTF
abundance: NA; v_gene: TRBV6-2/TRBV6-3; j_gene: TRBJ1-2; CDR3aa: CASSYSPGGDYGYTF
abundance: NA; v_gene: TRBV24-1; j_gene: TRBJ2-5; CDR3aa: CATSELRGGEETQYF
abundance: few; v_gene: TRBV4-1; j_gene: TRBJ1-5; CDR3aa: CASSQHLTQGASQPQHF
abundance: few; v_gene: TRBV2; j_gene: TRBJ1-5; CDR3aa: CASSERAVVKPQHF
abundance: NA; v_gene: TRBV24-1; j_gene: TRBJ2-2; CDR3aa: CATSDAGTATGELFF
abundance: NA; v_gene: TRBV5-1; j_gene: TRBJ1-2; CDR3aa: CVSRTGGYNYGYTF
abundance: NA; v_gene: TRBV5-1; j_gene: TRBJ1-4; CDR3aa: CASRLSMGGNEKLFF
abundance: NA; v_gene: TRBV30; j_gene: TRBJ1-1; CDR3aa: CARGGEGGGLMNTEAFF
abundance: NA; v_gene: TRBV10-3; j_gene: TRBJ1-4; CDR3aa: CAISDSSGGEKLFF
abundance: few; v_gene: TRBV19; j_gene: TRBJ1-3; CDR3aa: CASSIQPDSGNTIYF
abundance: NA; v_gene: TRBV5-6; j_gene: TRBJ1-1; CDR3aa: CASSFRQNTEAFF
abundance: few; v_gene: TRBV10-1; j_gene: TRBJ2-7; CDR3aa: CASSEGTGGSYEQYF
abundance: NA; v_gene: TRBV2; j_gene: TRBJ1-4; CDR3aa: CASNRGTGNEKLFF
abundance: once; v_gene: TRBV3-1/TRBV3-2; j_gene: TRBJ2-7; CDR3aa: CASRSNSYEQYF
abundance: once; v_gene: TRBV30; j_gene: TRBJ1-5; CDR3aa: CAWSENSNQPQHF
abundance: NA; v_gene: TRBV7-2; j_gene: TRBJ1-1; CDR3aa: CAKGTGQNTEAFF
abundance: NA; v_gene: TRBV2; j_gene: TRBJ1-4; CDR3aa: CASSEETVASKLFF
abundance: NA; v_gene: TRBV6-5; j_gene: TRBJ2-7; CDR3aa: CASSYDRDEQYF
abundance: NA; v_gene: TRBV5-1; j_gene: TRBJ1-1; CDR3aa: CASSWGQGAGTEAFF
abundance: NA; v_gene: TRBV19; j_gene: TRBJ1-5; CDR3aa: CASSIGGSEQPQHF
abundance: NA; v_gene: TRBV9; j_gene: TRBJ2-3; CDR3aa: CASSPRTLSTDTQYF
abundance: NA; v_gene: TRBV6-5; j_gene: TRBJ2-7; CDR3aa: CASSTGAGSYEQYF
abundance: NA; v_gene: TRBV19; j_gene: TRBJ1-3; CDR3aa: CASSMSQGRGNTIYF
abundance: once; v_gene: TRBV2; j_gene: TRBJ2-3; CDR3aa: CASPLAAYGTDTQYF
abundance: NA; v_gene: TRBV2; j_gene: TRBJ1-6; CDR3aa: CASNGRGSYNSPLHF
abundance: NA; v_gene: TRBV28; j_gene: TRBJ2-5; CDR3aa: CASKVPGGRETQYF
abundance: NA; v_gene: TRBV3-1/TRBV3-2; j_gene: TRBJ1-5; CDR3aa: CASSPSGSNQPQHF
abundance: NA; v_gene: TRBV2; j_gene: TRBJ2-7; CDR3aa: CASSEASTWGYEQYF
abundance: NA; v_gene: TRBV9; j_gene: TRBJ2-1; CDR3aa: CASSVAPGLLGNEQFF
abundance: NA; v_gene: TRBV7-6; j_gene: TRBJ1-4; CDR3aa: CASSPLALQATNEKLFF
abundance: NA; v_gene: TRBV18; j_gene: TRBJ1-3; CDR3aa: CASSPDRNRGDTIYF
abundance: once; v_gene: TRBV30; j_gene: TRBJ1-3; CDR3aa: CACIREQSGNTIYF
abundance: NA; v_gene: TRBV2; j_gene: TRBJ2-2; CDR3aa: CASSDGGFGRFLNTGELFF
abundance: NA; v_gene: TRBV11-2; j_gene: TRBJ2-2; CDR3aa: CASSPRPATGELFF
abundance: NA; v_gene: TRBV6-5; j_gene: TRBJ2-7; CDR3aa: CASTPGLAGGPRKYF
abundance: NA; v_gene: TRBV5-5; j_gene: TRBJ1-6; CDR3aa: CASIMTGNSPLHF
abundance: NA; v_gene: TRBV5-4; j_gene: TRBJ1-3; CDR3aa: CASSLGWGSSGNTIYF
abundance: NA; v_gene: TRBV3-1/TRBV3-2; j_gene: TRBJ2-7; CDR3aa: CASSFSSYEQYF
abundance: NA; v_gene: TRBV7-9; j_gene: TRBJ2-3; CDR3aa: CASSSRIAGGIDTQYF
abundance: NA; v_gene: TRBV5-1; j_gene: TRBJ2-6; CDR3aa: CASSSSPSGANVLTF
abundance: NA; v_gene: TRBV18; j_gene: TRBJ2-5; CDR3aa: CASSTEGMETQYF
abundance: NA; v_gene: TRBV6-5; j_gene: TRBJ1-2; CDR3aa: CASRTGQDYGYTF
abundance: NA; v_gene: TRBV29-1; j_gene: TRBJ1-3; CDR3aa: CSVKTPVTSGNTIYF
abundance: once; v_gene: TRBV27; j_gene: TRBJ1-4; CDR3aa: CASSLYGGAEKLFF
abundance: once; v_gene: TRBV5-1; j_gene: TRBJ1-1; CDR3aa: CASSLGETMNTEAFF
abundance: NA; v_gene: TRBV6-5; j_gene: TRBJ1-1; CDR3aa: CASSYWDPSRWTEAFF